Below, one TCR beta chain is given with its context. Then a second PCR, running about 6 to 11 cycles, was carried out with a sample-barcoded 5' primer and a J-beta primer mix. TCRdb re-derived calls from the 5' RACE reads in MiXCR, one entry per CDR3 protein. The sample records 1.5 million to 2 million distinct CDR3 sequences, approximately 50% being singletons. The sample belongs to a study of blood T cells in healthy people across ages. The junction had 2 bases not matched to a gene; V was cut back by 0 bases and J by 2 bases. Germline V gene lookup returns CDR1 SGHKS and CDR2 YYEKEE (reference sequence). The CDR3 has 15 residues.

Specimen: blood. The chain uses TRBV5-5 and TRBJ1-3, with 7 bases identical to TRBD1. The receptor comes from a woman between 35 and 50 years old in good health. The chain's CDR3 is CASSLGQGAGNTIYF. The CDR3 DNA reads TGTGCCAGCAGCTTGGGACAGGGTGCTGGAAACACCATATATTTT.